These 28 T cell receptor beta chains were sequenced from one sample in a study of shared clonotypes between healthy human individuals. Sequencing was performed with immunoSEQ multiplex PCR; in TCRdb, only in-frame clones are kept and a portion is missing. In the table there are roughly 2.2 million clones, over 90% of which are singletons. The source material was naive CD4+ T cells from PBMCs. Subset: CD45RA+ positively selected. These receptors were taken from a man aged 18-30 years in good health. Some clones in this sample may be carry-over from other donors' samples.

This chain connects TRBV9 to TRBJ2-1; D might be TRBD1 (6 bases). The germline gives CDR1 SGDLS, CDR2 YYNGEE. V shed 0 bases and J shed 0 bases, with 10 bases lying between them. The CDR3 runs to 16 residues. The CDR3 is CASSVGQASSYNEQFF. The CDR3 DNA sequence: TGTGCCAGCAGCGTAGGACAGGCCAGCTCCTACAATGAGCAGTTCTTC.

This clone was recorded once. The V call is TRBV30, the J call TRBJ1-5, with unresolved D. V lost 0 bases and J 1 base, leaving 13 bases between the germline ends. This CDR3 has 16 amino acids. Germline-derived CDR1 and CDR2 are GTSNPN and SVGIG (reference sequence). The CDR3, as DNA: TGTGCCTGGAGTGTACACCGCGGGTCGAGCAATCAGCCCCAGCATTTT. This sequence encodes CAWSVHRGSSNQPQHF.

Remarks on this clone: This sample also contains other DNA sequences that code for the same CDR3. The chain carries TRBV5-1 and TRBJ2-5, with 9 bases fitting TRBD1. Per the germline V gene, CDR1 is SGHRS and CDR2 is YFSETQ. The CDR3 totals 14 residues. With 5 bases clipped from V and 5 bases from J, the junction kept 7 bases outside the gene matches. DNA of the CDR3: TGCGCCAGCAGAGAACAGGGGGCTGGGGAGACCCAGTACTTC. Translating gives CASREQGAGETQYF. Variable domain in full (rest from reference TRBV5-1 and TRBJ2-5): KAGVTQTPRYLIKTRGQQVTLSCSPISGHRSVSWYQQTPGQGLQFLFEYFSETQRNKGNFPGRFSGRQFSNSRSEMNVSTLELGDSALYLCASREQGAGETQYFGPGTRLLVL.

The chain is built from TRBV28 and TRBJ2-1; 9 bases are shared with TRBD2. This CDR3 is 16 amino acids long. Unmatched junction bases numbered 12, after V lost 6 bases and J lost 6 bases. Germline CDR1 MDHEN, CDR2 SYDVKM. The CDR3 spells CASRRYGTSLINEQFF. In DNA, the CDR3 is TGTGCCAGCAGACGCTACGGGACTAGCCTTATCAATGAGCAGTTCTTC.

The chain employs TRBV2 and TRBJ2-2, with 7 bases aligning to TRBD2. The junction had 3 bases not matched to a gene; V was cut back by 7 bases and J by 4 bases. The CDR3 is 13 amino acids. Germline assignment: CDR1 SNHLY and CDR2 FYNNEI. The CDR3 coding sequence is TGTGCCAGCAAAGAGCGGGGCACCGGGGAGCTGTTTTTT. This translates into CASKERGTGELFF.

This clone was observed a single time. J is TRBJ2-1 and V is TRBV11-2; the D gene is possibly TRBD1 (5 bases). This CDR3 spans 13 amino acids. CDR1 SGHAT and CDR2 FQNNGV come from the germline V gene. V lost 4 bases to trimming and J lost 5 bases, with 9 bases between them. The CDR3 loop is CASSYRTDNEQFF. Written as DNA, the CDR3 is TGTGCCAGCAGCTACAGGACGGACAATGAGCAGTTCTTC.

The rearrangement links TRBV5-1 to TRBJ2-3; 7 bases map to TRBD1. Germline V gene sequence: CDR1 SGHRS, CDR2 YFSETQ. V dropped 6 bases and J dropped 5; count of bases not matched to a gene: 6. This CDR3 spans 13 amino acids. This CDR3 is CASTLSGGDTQYF. The CDR3, as DNA: TGCGCCAGCACCCTTTCAGGGGGAGATACGCAGTATTTT.

The rearrangement links TRBV18 to TRBJ1-1, with D unclear. The CDR3 consists of 13 residues. Trimming took off 2 bases at V and 2 bases at J, with 6 bases between the two ends. Looked up from germline, CDR1 is KGHSH and CDR2 is LQKENI. The CDR3 reads CASSPNSNTEAFF. The CDR3 nucleotides are TGTGCCAGCTCACCAAACAGTAACACTGAAGCTTTCTTT.

The chain links TRBV7-8 to TRBJ2-7; 13 bases line up with TRBD2. This CDR3 is 14 amino acids long. Germline V gives CDR1 SGHVS, CDR2 FQNEAQ. V trimming: 5 bases; J trimming: 3 bases; junction bases outside the gene matches: 1. CDR3 loop: CASSGTSGIYEQYF. The CDR3 DNA reads as TGTGCCAGCAGCGGGACTAGCGGGATCTACGAGCAGTACTTC.

This rearrangement joins TRBV5-4 to TRBJ2-5, with D perhaps being TRBD1 or TRBD2 (5 bases each). The germline gives CDR1 SGHNT, CDR2 YYREEE (reference sequence). This CDR3 spans 14 amino acids. Trimming cost V 4 bases and J 4 bases, with 14 bases left between them. The CDR3 bases are TGTGCCAGCAGCCCCAGGGACGGTCCAGAGACCCAGTACTTC. Translating gives CASSPRDGPETQYF.

This chain uses TRBV5-4 with TRBJ2-1; TRBD1 matches at 8 bases. V was clipped by 4 bases and J by 0 bases; unmatched bases: 9. Germline values: CDR1 SGHNT, CDR2 YYREEE (reference sequence). The CDR3 spans 17 residues. The CDR3 reads CASSTGGTKSSYNEQFF. As DNA, the CDR3 is TGTGCCAGCAGCACAGGGGGGACGAAAAGCTCCTACAATGAGCAGTTCTTC. The complete variable domain, with remaining parts taken from reference TRBV5-4 and TRBJ2-1, reads ETGVTQSPTHLIKTRGQQVTLRCSSQSGHNTVSWYQQALGQGPQFIFQYYREEENGRGNFPPRFSGLQFPNYSSELNVNALELDDSALYLCASSTGGTKSSYNEQFFGPGTRLTVL.

The chain has TRBV6-1 and TRBJ2-7, with 8 bases aligning to TRBD2. The J segment lost 0 bases and the V segment lost 6 bases, leaving 4 bases of the junction unmatched. The CDR3 sequence is 14 residues long. The germline gives CDR1 MNHNS, CDR2 SASEGT. CDR3 in DNA: TGTGCCAGCAGGATCCGGGGGGGCTCCTACGAGCAGTACTTC. It specifies CASRIRGGSYEQYF.

This clone was observed once. The V and J genes are TRBV1 and TRBJ1-3. TRBV1 is reported as a pseudogene. This CDR3 region has 22 residues. In DNA form, the CDR3 reads TGCACCAGCAGCCAAGAAGGGTCGGAGGGCCTGCCCCGACGGTACTCTGGAAACACCATATATTTT. Protein sequence: CTSSQEGSEGLPRRYSGNTIYF.

The sample holds one count of this clone. The V gene is TRBV10-1, the J gene TRBJ2-3, with D possibly being TRBD1 or TRBD2 (5 bases each). The length of the CDR3 is 14 residues. With 0 bases removed from V and 6 bases from J, the gap between germline ends came to 10 bases. Germline V gene data show CDR1 as WNHNN and CDR2 as SYGVQD (reference sequence). CDR3 protein: CASSESPGTDTQYF. In DNA form, the CDR3 reads TGCGCCAGCAGTGAGTCCCCGGGGACGGATACGCAGTATTTT.

This chain uses TRBV18 with TRBJ1-2; D is unclear. The germline CDR1 and CDR2 sequences are KGHSH and LQKENI. This CDR3 is built from 14 residues. Trimming cost V 2 bases and J 8 bases, with 15 bases left between them. CDR3 protein: CASSPILTEEGYTF. In DNA form, the CDR3 reads TGTGCCAGCTCACCAATTCTCACAGAGGAGGGCTACACCTTC.

This sequence joins TRBV28 and TRBJ2-5; D is perhaps TRBD1 (6 bases). This CDR3 has 14 residues. Trimming shortened V by 6 bases and J by 10 bases, and 21 bases separated the two germline ends. Germline CDR1 and CDR2: MDHEN and SYDVKM. The CDR3 loop reads CASRPPSGKGDQYF. DNA of the CDR3: TGTGCCAGCAGACCTCCTTCAGGAAAGGGGGACCAGTACTTC.

This clone was seen only once. The CDR3 region is CASSLQGGTYEQYF. In nucleotides, the CDR3 is TGTGCCAGCAGCCTACAGGGAGGGACCTACGAGCAGTACTTC. The V gene is TRBV6-1, the J gene TRBJ2-7, with D possibly TRBD2 on 7 matching bases. The V end lost 6 bases, the J end lost 2 bases, and 14 bases lay between the germline ends. The CDR3 contains 14 residues. Germline-derived CDR1 and CDR2 are MNHNS and SASEGT.

This clone occurred once. This rearrangement joins TRBV28 to TRBJ1-2; D gene ambiguous. Germline V gene data show CDR1 as MDHEN and CDR2 as SYDVKM. The V end was cut by 2 bases, the J end by 0 bases, with 10 bases between. The CDR3 length is 15 residues. CDR3 nucleotides: TGTGCCAGCAGTTTAATAACAGTCACTAACTATGGCTACACCTTC. Its protein product is CASSLITVTNYGYTF.

The gene calls are TRBV7-9 and TRBJ1-2, with D possibly matching TRBD1 (6 bases). CDR1 is SEHNR and CDR2 is FQNEAQ in the germline V gene (reference sequence). This CDR3 has 13 residues. Trimming shortened V by 3 bases and J by 8 bases, and 13 bases separated the two germline ends. In nucleotides, the CDR3 is TGTGCCAGCAGCTTCGGGACACAGGCCGGCTACACCTTC. Translation: CASSFGTQAGYTF.

This sequence joins TRBV13 and TRBJ2-7; no clear D gene. The germline V gene has CDR1 PRHDT and CDR2 FYEKMQ (reference sequence). V lost 3 bases and J 6 bases, leaving 12 bases between the germline ends. The CDR3 has 13 residues. CDR3 nucleotides: TGTGCCAGCAGCTTTTCCCCTGTGGGCGAGCAGTACTTC. This gives the protein CASSFSPVGEQYF.

This chain joins TRBV11-3 and TRBJ2-2; D gene ambiguous. Germline-derived CDR1 and CDR2 are SGHNT and YENEEA. The CDR3 has 14 amino acids. The germline V and J ends were trimmed by 3 bases and 6 bases, with 11 bases remaining between them. The CDR3 loop reads CASSFRSRAGELFF. CDR3 sequence (DNA): TGTGCCAGCAGCTTTAGGTCGCGAGCCGGGGAGCTGTTTTTT.

The CDR3 spells CASSEGTVYTGELFF. The CDR3 nucleotides are TGTGCCAGCAGTGAAGGAACGGTGTACACCGGGGAGCTGTTTTTT. J is TRBJ2-2 and V is TRBV2; D is unresolved. The V gene lost 1 base and the J gene lost 3 bases, with 9 bases spanning the gap. CDR1 is SNHLY, CDR2 FYNNEI, per germline. This CDR3 is 15 amino acids long.

The chain links TRBV27 to TRBJ2-7; D possibly corresponds to TRBD1 (6 bases). Germline assignment: CDR1 MNHEY and CDR2 SMNVEV (reference sequence). The CDR3 has 15 amino acids. V gave up 6 bases and J gave up 3 bases, with 18 bases separating them. CDR3 coding DNA: TGTGCCAGCAGCTTCCAGGGGCAGCTCCACTACGAGCAGTACTTC. Its translation: CASSFQGQLHYEQYF.

The genes are TRBV28 and TRBJ2-7, with 9 bases matching TRBD2. CDR3 length: 15 amino acids. Germline CDR1 MDHEN, CDR2 SYDVKM. After removal of 3 bases from V and 4 bases from J, the junction contained 7 bases not matched to a gene. The CDR3 region is CASSFFGSGRYEQYF. The CDR3 DNA follows: TGTGCCAGCAGTTTCTTCGGCAGCGGGAGGTACGAGCAGTACTTC.

The chain has TRBV20-1 and TRBJ2-1; D is undetermined. Looked up from germline, CDR1 is DFQATT and CDR2 is SNEGSKA (reference sequence). The CDR3 totals 11 residues. V was trimmed by 6 bases and J by 2 bases, leaving 5 bases between them. CDR3 nucleotides: TGCAGTGCCGCACCCTACAATGAGCAGTTCTTC. Protein product: CSAAPYNEQFF.

The chain couples TRBV6-5 to TRBJ2-6, with 7 bases that match TRBD1. The V gene end was trimmed by 4 bases and the J gene end by 4 bases; junction bases not matched to a gene: 7. Germline V gene lookup returns CDR1 MNHEY and CDR2 SVGAGI. The CDR3 covers 16 residues. CDR3 protein: CASSLSGQTGANVLTF. In DNA form, the CDR3 reads TGTGCCAGCAGTTTATCGGGACAGACCGGGGCCAACGTCCTGACTTTC.

This chain links TRBV25-1 with TRBJ2-1; 8 bases are shared with TRBD2. Looked up from germline, CDR1 is MGHDK and CDR2 is SYGVNS. Trimming at V came to 8 bases and at J to 4 bases, leaving 7 bases not matched to a gene. The CDR3 has 14 residues. The CDR3 DNA follows: TGTGCCAGCCCCGGGAGGGGCCTATACAATGAGCAGTTCTTC. Protein: CASPGRGLYNEQFF.

The rearrangement links TRBV2 to TRBJ2-1, with a possible D match to TRBD2 (5 bases). CDR1 SNHLY and CDR2 FYNNEI come from the germline V gene. This CDR3 has 17 amino acids. V lost 2 bases and J 0 bases, leaving 14 bases between the germline ends. The CDR3 sequence is CASSETLSGSSYNEQFF. Here the CDR3 DNA reads TGTGCCAGCAGTGAAACACTGTCGGGGAGCTCCTACAATGAGCAGTTCTTC.